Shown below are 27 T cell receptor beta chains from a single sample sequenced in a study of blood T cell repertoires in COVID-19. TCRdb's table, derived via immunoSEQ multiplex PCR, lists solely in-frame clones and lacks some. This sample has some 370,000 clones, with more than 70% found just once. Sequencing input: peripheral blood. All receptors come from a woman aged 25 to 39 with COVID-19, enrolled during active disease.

CDR3 in amino acids: CASSKPYPATGGSQETQYF. CDR3 coding DNA: TGTGCCAGCAGCAAACCGTACCCCGCGACAGGGGGTTCACAAGAGACCCAGTACTTC. This chain joins TRBV2 and TRBJ2-5, with 9 bases that match TRBD1. The CDR3 spans 19 residues. The ends lost 6 bases at V and 2 bases at J; junction bases unmatched: 19. CDR1 and CDR2 from the germline V gene are SNHLY and FYNNEI.

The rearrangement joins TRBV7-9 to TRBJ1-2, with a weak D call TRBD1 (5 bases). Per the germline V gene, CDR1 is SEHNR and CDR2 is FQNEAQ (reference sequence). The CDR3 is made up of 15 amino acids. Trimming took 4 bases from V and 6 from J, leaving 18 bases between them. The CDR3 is CASSSGHNRPDGYTF. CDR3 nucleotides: TGTGCCAGCAGCTCCGGACACAATCGGCCGGATGGCTACACCTTC. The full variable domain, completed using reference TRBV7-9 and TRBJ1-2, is DTGVSQNPRHKITKRGQNVTFRCDPISEHNRLYWYRQTLGQGPEFLTYFQNEAQLEKSRLLSDRFSAERPKGSFSTLEIQRTEQGDSAMYLCASSSGHNRPDGYTFGSGTRLTVV.

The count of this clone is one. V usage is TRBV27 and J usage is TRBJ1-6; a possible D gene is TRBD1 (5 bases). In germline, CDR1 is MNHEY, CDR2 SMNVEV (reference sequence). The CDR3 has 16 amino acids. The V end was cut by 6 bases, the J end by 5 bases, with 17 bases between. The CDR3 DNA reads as TGTGCCAGCAGGCACCTTAGACAGCCAGATAATTCACCCCTCCACTTT. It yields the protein CASRHLRQPDNSPLHF.

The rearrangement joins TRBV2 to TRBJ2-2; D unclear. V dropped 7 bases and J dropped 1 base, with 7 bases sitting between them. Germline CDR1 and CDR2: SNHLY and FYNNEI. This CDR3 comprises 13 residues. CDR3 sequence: CASTRGNTGELFF. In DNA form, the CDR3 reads TGTGCCAGCACTAGAGGGAACACCGGGGAGCTGTTTTTT.

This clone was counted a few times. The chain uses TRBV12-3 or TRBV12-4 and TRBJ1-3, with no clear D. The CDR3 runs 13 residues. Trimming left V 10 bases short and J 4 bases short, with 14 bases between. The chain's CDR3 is CATYGGKGNTIYF. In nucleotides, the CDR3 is TGTGCCACATATGGAGGGAAAGGAAACACCATATATTTT.

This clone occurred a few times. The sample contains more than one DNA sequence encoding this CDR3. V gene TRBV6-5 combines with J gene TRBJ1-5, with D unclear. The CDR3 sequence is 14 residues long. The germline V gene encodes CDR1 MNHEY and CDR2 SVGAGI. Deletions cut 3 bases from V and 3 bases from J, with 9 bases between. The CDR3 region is CASSYGGNNQPQHF. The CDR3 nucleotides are TGTGCCAGCAGTTATGGCGGAAACAATCAGCCCCAGCATTTT.

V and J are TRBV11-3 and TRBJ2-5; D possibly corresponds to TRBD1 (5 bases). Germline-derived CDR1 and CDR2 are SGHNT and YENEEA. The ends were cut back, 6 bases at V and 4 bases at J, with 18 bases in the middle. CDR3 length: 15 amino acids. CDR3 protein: CASSFVLQGRETQYF. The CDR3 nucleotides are TGTGCCAGCAGTTTCGTTCTCCAGGGTAGAGAGACCCAGTACTTC.

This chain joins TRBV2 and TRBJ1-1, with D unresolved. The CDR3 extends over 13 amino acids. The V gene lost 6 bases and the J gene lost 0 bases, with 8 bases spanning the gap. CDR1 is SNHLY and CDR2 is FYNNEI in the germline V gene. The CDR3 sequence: CASRRFMNTEAFF. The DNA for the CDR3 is TGTGCCAGCAGACGGTTTATGAACACTGAAGCTTTCTTT.

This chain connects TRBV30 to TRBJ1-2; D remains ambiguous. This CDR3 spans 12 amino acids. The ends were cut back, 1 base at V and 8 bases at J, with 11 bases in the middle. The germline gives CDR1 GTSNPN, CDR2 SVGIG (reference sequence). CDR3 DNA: TGTGCCTGGAGTGAGGACTCGTGGGGCTACACCTTC. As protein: CAWSEDSWGYTF.

This CDR3 is CASSKVTRSYEQYF. Written as DNA, the CDR3 is TGTGCCAGCAGTAAGGTGACACGATCCTACGAGCAGTACTTC. The V call is TRBV2, the J call TRBJ2-7; D is ambiguous. V was trimmed by 5 bases and J by 1 base, leaving 12 bases between them. The CDR3 runs to 14 residues. Germline V CDR1 and CDR2: SNHLY, FYNNEI.

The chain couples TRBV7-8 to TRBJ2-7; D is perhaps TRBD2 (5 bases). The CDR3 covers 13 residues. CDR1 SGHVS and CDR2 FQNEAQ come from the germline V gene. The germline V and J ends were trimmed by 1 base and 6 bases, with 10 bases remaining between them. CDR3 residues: CASSLGSGVEQYF. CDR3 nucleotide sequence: TGTGCCAGCAGCTTAGGTTCCGGGGTCGAGCAGTACTTC. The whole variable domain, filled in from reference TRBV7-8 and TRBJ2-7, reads GAGVSQSPRYKVAKRGQDVALRCDPISGHVSLFWYQQALGQGPEFLTYFQNEAQLDKSGLPSDRFFAERPEGSVSTLKIQRTQQEDSAVYLCASSLGSGVEQYFGPGTRLTVT.

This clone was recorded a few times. In DNA form, the CDR3 reads TGTGCCAGTAGTACCGTTGGGGCCTCCCCACAGTTCTTC. This sequence encodes CASSTVGASPQFF. V is TRBV19 and J is TRBJ2-1; TRBD1 is a possible D gene (5 bases). V was trimmed by 4 bases and J by 13 bases, leaving 17 bases between them. The CDR3 runs 13 residues. The germline CDR1 and CDR2 sequences are LNHDA and SQIVND (reference sequence). Together with reference TRBV19 and TRBJ2-1, the CDR3 gives the full variable domain: DGGITQSPKYLFRKEGQNVTLSCEQNLNHDAMYWYRQDPGQGLRLIYYSQIVNDFQKGDIAEGYSVSREKKESFPLTVTSAQKNPTAFYLCASSTVGASPQFFGPGTRLTVL.

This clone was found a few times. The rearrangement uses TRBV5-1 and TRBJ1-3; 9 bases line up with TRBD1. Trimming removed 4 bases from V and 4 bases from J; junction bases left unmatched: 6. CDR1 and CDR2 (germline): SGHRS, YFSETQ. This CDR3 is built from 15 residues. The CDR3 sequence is CASSGTGQGGNTIYF. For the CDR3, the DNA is TGCGCCAGCAGCGGAACGGGACAGGGAGGAAACACCATATATTTT.

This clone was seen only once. In DNA form, the CDR3 reads TGTGCCAGCAGGGAGGGACAGGGTGGAAATCAGCCCCAGCATTTT. Translating it yields CASREGQGGNQPQHF. The chain couples TRBV6-5 to TRBJ1-5; 9 bases map to TRBD1. J was trimmed by 4 bases and V by 6 bases; bases with no gene match: 7. CDR1 MNHEY and CDR2 SVGAGI come from the germline V gene. The CDR3 runs to 15 residues.

CDR3 coding DNA: TGTGCCAGCAGCTTAGAGGGTGGGGGCACCTACGAGCAGTACTTC. Residues: CASSLEGGGTYEQYF. The V gene is TRBV11-2, the J gene TRBJ2-7; D may be TRBD1 (6 bases). V dropped 0 bases and J dropped 2 bases, with 11 bases sitting between them. The CDR3 covers 15 residues. In germline, CDR1 is SGHAT, CDR2 FQNNGV.

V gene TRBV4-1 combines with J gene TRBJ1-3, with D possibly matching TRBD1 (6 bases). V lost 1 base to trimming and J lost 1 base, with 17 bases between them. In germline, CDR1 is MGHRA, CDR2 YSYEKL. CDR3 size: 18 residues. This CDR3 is CASSQVGGRRRSGNTIYF. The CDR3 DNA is TGCGCCAGCAGCCAAGTGGGGGGGCGCCGAAGATCTGGAAACACCATATATTTT.

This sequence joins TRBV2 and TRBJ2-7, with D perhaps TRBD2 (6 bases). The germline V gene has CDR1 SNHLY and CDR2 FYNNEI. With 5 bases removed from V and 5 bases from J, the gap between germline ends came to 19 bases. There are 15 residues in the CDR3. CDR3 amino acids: CASSFTGLPYHEQYF. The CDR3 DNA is TGTGCCAGCAGTTTCACGGGACTCCCTTATCACGAGCAGTACTTC.

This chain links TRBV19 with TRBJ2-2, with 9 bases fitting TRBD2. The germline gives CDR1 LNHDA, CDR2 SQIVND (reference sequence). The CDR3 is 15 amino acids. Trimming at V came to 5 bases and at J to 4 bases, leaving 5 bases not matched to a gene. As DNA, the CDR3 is TGTGCCAGTAGTGTTAGCGGGAGTATCACCGGGGAGCTGTTTTTT. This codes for CASSVSGSITGELFF.

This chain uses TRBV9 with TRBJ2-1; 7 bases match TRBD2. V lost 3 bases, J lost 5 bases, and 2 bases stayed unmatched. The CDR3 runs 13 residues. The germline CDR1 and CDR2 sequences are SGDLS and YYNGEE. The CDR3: CASSAAGDNEQFF. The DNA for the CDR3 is TGTGCCAGCAGCGCTGCGGGAGACAATGAGCAGTTCTTC. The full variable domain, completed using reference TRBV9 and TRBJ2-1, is DSGVTQTPKHLITATGQRVTLRCSPRSGDLSVYWYQQSLDQGLQFLIQYYNGEERAKGNILERFSAQQFPDLHSELNLSSLELGDSALYFCASSAAGDNEQFFGPGTRLTVL.

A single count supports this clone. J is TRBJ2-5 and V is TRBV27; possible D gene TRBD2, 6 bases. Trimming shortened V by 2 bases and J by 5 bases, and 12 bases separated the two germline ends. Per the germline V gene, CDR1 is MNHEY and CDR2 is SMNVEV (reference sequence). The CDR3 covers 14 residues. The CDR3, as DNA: TGTGCCAGCAGTTTAGGGGCGGGAAGGGAGACCCAGTACTTC. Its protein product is CASSLGAGRETQYF.

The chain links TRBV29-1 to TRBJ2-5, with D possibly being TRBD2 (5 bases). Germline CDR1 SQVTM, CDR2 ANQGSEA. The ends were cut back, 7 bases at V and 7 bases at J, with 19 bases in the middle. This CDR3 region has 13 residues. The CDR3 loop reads CSAPSGPAGTQYF. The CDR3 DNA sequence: TGCAGCGCCCCGAGCGGCCCGGCGGGGACCCAGTACTTC.

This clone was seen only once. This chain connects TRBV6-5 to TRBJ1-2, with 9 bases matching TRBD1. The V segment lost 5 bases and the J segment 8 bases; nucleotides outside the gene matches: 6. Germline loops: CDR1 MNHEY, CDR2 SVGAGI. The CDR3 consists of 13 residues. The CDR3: CASSPQGAVGYTF. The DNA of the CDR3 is TGTGCCAGCAGTCCACAGGGGGCAGTAGGCTACACCTTC.

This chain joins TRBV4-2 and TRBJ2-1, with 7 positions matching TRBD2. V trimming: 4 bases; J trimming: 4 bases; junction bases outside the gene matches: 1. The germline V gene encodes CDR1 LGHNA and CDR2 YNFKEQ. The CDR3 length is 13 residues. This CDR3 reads CASSRGGYNEQFF. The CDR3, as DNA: TGTGCCAGCAGCCGGGGGGGGTACAATGAGCAGTTCTTC.

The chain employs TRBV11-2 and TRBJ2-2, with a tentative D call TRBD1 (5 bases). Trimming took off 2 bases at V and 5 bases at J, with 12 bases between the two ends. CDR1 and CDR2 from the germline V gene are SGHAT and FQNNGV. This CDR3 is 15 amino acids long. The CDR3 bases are TGTGCCAGCAGCTTACCCACGTCAGGGACCGGGGAGCTGTTTTTT. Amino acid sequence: CASSLPTSGTGELFF. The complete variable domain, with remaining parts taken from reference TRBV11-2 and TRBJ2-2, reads EAGVAQSPRYKIIEKRQSVAFWCNPISGHATLYWYQQILGQGPKLLIQFQNNGVVDDSQLPKDRFSAERLKGVDSTLKIQPAKLEDSAVYLCASSLPTSGTGELFFGEGSRLTVL.

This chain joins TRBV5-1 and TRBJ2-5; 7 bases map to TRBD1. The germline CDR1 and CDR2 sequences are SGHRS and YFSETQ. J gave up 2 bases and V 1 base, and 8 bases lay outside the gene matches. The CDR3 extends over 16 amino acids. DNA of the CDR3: TGCGCCAGCAGCTTGCCGATACAGGGGAATCAAGAGACCCAGTACTTC. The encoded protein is CASSLPIQGNQETQYF.

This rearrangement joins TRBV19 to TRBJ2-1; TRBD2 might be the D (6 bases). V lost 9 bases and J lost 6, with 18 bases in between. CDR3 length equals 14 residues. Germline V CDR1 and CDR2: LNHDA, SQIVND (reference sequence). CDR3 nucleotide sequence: TGTGCCAGCGCCGAAGGGCTAGCGAGCAATGAGCAGTTCTTC. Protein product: CASAEGLASNEQFF.

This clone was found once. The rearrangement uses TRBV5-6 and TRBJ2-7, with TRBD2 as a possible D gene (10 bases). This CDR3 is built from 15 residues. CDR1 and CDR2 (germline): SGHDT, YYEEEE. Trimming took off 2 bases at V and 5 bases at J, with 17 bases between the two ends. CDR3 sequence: CASSFTSGTGNEQYF. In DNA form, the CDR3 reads TGTGCCAGCAGCTTCACTAGCGGGACAGGGAACGAGCAGTACTTC.